The 30 T cell receptor beta chains presented below share a single source sample, sequenced in a study of T cells in Graves' hyperthyroidism and ophthalmopathy. The TCR beta CDR3 regions underwent amplification using RNA transcripts as the source. A set of HTBI primers served as the primers for a first-round RT-PCR of the TCR CDR3. MiXCR, run by TCRdb on the multiplex PCR reads, gives a single entry per CDR3 protein. Altogether some 740,000 distinct CDR3 sequences are present, approximately 15% being singletons, with the ten largest covering approximately 10%. What was sequenced was blood. Source of these receptors: a woman between 18 and 29 years old with Graves' hyperthyroidism.

This clonotype showed up just a few times. V is TRBV7-9 and J is TRBJ1-5; 7 nucleotides agree with TRBD1. Per germline, CDR1 SEHNR and CDR2 FQNEAQ (reference sequence). The V and J ends lost 1 base and 3 bases, in that order; junction bases with no gene match: 3. This CDR3 comprises 15 residues. The CDR3: CASSLGDSFNQPQHF. DNA of the CDR3: TGTGCCAGCAGCTTAGGGGACAGCTTCAATCAGCCCCAGCATTTT.

The table lists this clonotype with many counts. The chain couples TRBV27 to TRBJ1-2; possibly TRBD1 for D (5 bases). Trimming shortened V by 3 bases and J by 6 bases, and 17 bases separated the two germline ends. The CDR3 is made up of 15 amino acids. CDR1 MNHEY and CDR2 SMNVEV come from the germline V gene (reference sequence). The CDR3 here is CASSFRAGPGNGYTF. The CDR3 DNA follows: TGTGCCAGCAGTTTTCGGGCAGGGCCGGGGAATGGCTACACCTTC.

The chain employs TRBV6-1 and TRBJ2-1; no definite D call. The CDR3 totals 15 residues. The germline V gene has CDR1 MNHNS and CDR2 SASEGT. V lost 6 bases, J lost 0 bases, and 12 bases lay in between. The CDR3 nucleotides are TGTGCCAGCAGCTCCGACGGAAACTCCTACAATGAGCAGTTCTTC. The encoded protein is CASSSDGNSYNEQFF.

This clonotype was recorded a few times. The chain combines TRBV27 with TRBJ1-1; 7 bases are shared with TRBD1. V shed 6 bases, J shed 1 base, and the junction held 8 bases outside the gene matches. This CDR3 has 15 amino acids. Germline CDR1 MNHEY, CDR2 SMNVEV (reference sequence). In DNA, the CDR3 is TGTGCCAGCAGCGGCAGGGGGAGGGCGAACACTGAAGCTTTCTTT. Encoded protein: CASSGRGRANTEAFF.

The chain carries TRBV6-1 and TRBJ2-7, with 8 nucleotides matching TRBD1. Germline lookup yields CDR1 MNHNS and CDR2 SASEGT. The V gene end was trimmed by 7 bases and the J gene end by 5 bases; junction bases not matched to a gene: 13. This CDR3 is 15 amino acids long. CDR3 bases: TGTGCCAGCACCCGGAGTCAGGGGGCGGACAACGAGCAGTACTTC. It translates to CASTRSQGADNEQYF.

This clonotype was picked up many times. The rearrangement joins TRBV5-6 to TRBJ1-1; the D is unclear. Trimming removed 0 bases at V and 4 bases at J, with 1 base between. The CDR3 has 11 residues. Germline loops: CDR1 SGHDT, CDR2 YYEEEE. DNA for the CDR3: TGTGCCAGCAGCTTGGTCACTGAAGCTTTCTTT. It specifies CASSLVTEAFF.

The V gene is TRBV29-1, the J gene TRBJ2-7, with 7 nucleotides matching TRBD2. The V segment lost 4 bases and the J segment 1 base; nucleotides outside the gene matches: 10. The CDR3 covers 15 residues. Germline-derived CDR1 and CDR2 are SQVTM and ANQGSEA. The CDR3 region has the DNA TGCAGCGTTGGACTAGGCGGGGGTTGGTCCTACGAGCAGTACTTC. This sequence encodes CSVGLGGGWSYEQYF.

This clonotype has ten or more counts. The chain is built from TRBV28 and TRBJ2-6; the D gene is possibly TRBD1 (6 bases). V lost 4 bases and J 4 bases, leaving 14 bases between the germline ends. The CDR3 contains 16 residues. Germline CDR1 is MDHEN and CDR2 is SYDVKM. The CDR3 DNA sequence: TGTGCCAGCAGTTGGGCAGGGACAAGGGGGGCCAACGTCCTGACTTTC. Amino acid sequence: CASSWAGTRGANVLTF.

Only a few counts were recorded for this clonotype. V usage is TRBV6-2 or TRBV6-3 and J usage is TRBJ2-7; 10 positions match TRBD1. With 5 bases clipped from V and 2 bases from J, the junction kept 6 bases outside the gene matches. The CDR3 extends over 15 amino acids. Germline CDR1 is MNHEY and CDR2 is SVGEGT. CDR3 amino acids: CASSAGTGVPYEQYF. CDR3 coding DNA: TGTGCCAGCAGTGCCGGGACAGGGGTGCCCTACGAGCAGTACTTC.

This clonotype showed up many times. The chain joins TRBV10-2 to TRBJ1-1, with D unresolved. The V and J ends lost 4 bases and 4 bases respectively, with 13 bases between them. CDR3 size: 14 residues. Germline V gene lookup returns CDR1 WSHSY and CDR2 SAAADI. CDR3 sequence (DNA): TGCGCCAGCAGTGGCGTGGGCTTGAGCACTGAAGCTTTCTTT. Its protein product is CASSGVGLSTEAFF.

The rearrangement uses TRBV7-9 and TRBJ2-7; 8 bases align to TRBD1. V shed 4 bases, J shed 3 bases, and the junction held 8 bases outside the gene matches. This CDR3 has 15 amino acids. Germline V gene data show CDR1 as SEHNR and CDR2 as FQNEAQ (reference sequence). CDR3 sequence: CASSSTQGAYYEQYF. The DNA for the CDR3 is TGTGCCAGCAGCTCTACCCAGGGGGCTTACTACGAGCAGTACTTC.

This clonotype was seen at least ten times. The V gene is TRBV3-1, the J gene TRBJ2-7; 11 positions match TRBD2. CDR3 length equals 16 residues. Germline lookup yields CDR1 LGHDT and CDR2 YNNKEL (reference sequence). The J segment lost 1 base and the V segment lost 4 bases, leaving 6 bases of the junction unmatched. In DNA form, the CDR3 reads TGTGCCAGCAGCCGCATGACTAGCGGGACGTCCTACGAGCAGTACTTC. Amino acid sequence: CASSRMTSGTSYEQYF.

The V gene is TRBV11-2, the J gene TRBJ2-1, with 8 bases aligning to TRBD1. This CDR3 comprises 18 residues. Germline assignment: CDR1 SGHAT and CDR2 FQNNGV. V lost 5 bases, J lost 5 bases, and 17 bases stayed unmatched. The CDR3 spells CASSPLGVGQGADNEQFF. DNA of the CDR3: TGTGCCAGCAGCCCGCTTGGGGTGGGGCAGGGGGCGGACAATGAGCAGTTCTTC.

A few counts support this clonotype. The CDR3 protein is CAWSVVLYSGNTIYF. In DNA form, the CDR3 reads TGTGCCTGGAGTGTTGTCCTGTACTCTGGAAACACCATATATTTT. V gene TRBV30 combines with J gene TRBJ1-3; D remains ambiguous. Germline V gives CDR1 GTSNPN, CDR2 SVGIG (reference sequence). V was shortened by 0 bases and J by 0 bases, with 9 bases between the two germline ends. This CDR3 is 15 amino acids long.

This clonotype appeared many times. V and J are TRBV30 and TRBJ1-4; no definite D call. This CDR3 has 11 amino acids. Germline V gives CDR1 GTSNPN, CDR2 SVGIG (reference sequence). Trimming pared 4 bases from V and 7 bases from J, leaving 7 bases between. The CDR3 loop is CAWTAGEKLFF. CDR3 sequence (DNA): TGTGCCTGGACGGCAGGTGAAAAACTGTTTTTT.

In its sample, this clonotype was seen many times. This chain links TRBV7-3 with TRBJ2-1, with 8 bases aligning to TRBD2. The V gene's germline CDR1 is SGHTA and CDR2 FQGTGA. This CDR3 contains 16 residues. The V segment lost 2 bases and the J segment 5 bases; nucleotides outside the gene matches: 8. CDR3 bases: TGTGCCAGCAGCTTAGCCAGCGGGAGAGAAAACAATGAGCAGTTCTTC. This codes for CASSLASGRENNEQFF.

This clonotype was seen many times. The chain joins TRBV6-6 to TRBJ2-3; TRBD1 is a possible D gene (5 bases). Per germline, CDR1 MNHNY and CDR2 SVGAGI (reference sequence). The CDR3 extends over 15 amino acids. The ends were cut back, 0 bases at V and 6 bases at J, with 13 bases in the middle. The CDR3 spells CASSYSGAARDTQYF. CDR3 in DNA: TGTGCCAGCAGTTACTCTGGGGCAGCCCGTGATACGCAGTATTTT.

The rearrangement joins TRBV10-3 to TRBJ1-1, with 9 bases fitting TRBD1. J lost 2 bases, V lost 10 bases, and 11 bases had no gene match. CDR1 is ENHRY and CDR2 is SYGVKD in the germline V gene. This CDR3 region has 15 residues. In DNA form, the CDR3 reads TGTGCCACCTCACAGGGGGCCGAAGGTAACACTGAAGCTTTCTTT. It yields the protein CATSQGAEGNTEAFF.

To note about this clonotype: Being one base from a much bigger clone, this may be a read error. The chain uses TRBV12-3 or TRBV12-4 and TRBJ1-1; D gene unclear. Trimming shortened V by 6 bases and J by 3 bases, and 8 bases separated the two germline ends. The CDR3 runs 12 residues. The CDR3, as DNA: TGTGCCAGCAGCCAAGTTTACACTGAAGCTTTCTTT. It codes for CASSQVYTEAFF.

V gene TRBV20-1 combines with J gene TRBJ2-1; 10 bases line up with TRBD2. Germline V gene data show CDR1 as DFQATT and CDR2 as SNEGSKA (reference sequence). V shed 1 base, J shed 2 bases, and the junction held 8 bases outside the gene matches. The CDR3 extends over 17 amino acids. The CDR3 reads CSARVPGAGGTYNEQFF. CDR3 nucleotides: TGCAGTGCTAGAGTCCCGGGAGCGGGGGGGACCTACAATGAGCAGTTCTTC.

In its sample, this clonotype was seen many times. The chain joins TRBV20-1 to TRBJ2-3, with D possibly TRBD2 on 6 matching bases. The ends were cut back, 0 bases at V and 0 bases at J, with 13 bases in the middle. Germline V gives CDR1 DFQATT, CDR2 SNEGSKA (reference sequence). This CDR3 contains 16 residues. The CDR3: CSARDPSGFSTDTQYF. In DNA form, the CDR3 reads TGCAGTGCTAGAGATCCGAGCGGGTTTAGCACAGATACGCAGTATTTT.

This clonotype has a handful of counts. J is TRBJ1-2 and V is TRBV6-1; a weak D match, TRBD1 (5 bases). The V end lost 6 bases, the J end lost 3 bases, and 20 bases lay between the germline ends. Germline CDR1 and CDR2: MNHNS and SASEGT. This CDR3 contains 16 residues. CDR3 region: CASSPEFRETYYGYTF. The CDR3, as DNA: TGTGCCAGCAGCCCCGAGTTCAGGGAAACCTACTATGGCTACACCTTC.

V usage is TRBV27 and J usage is TRBJ2-1, with 7 nucleotides matching TRBD2. CDR3 length equals 19 residues. After removal of 3 bases from V and 3 bases from J, the junction contained 17 bases not matched to a gene. The V gene's germline CDR1 is MNHEY and CDR2 SMNVEV (reference sequence). CDR3: CASSFTPISPAGVYNEQFF. In DNA, the CDR3 is TGTGCCAGCAGTTTTACCCCGATTTCCCCGGCGGGAGTCTACAATGAGCAGTTCTTC.

This clonotype occurred a few times. The V call is TRBV12-5, the J call TRBJ2-1, with 7 bases fitting TRBD2. Per the germline V gene, CDR1 is LGHNT and CDR2 is FRNRAP. Trimming cost V 1 base and J 3 bases; bases outside gene matches: 0. The CDR3 has 14 amino acids. In nucleotides, the CDR3 is TGTGCTAGTGGTTTGGGCGGGGGCTACAATGAGCAGTTCTTC. Its translation is CASGLGGGYNEQFF.

This clonotype appeared a few times. The rearrangement links TRBV19 to TRBJ1-2; a weak D match, TRBD1 (6 bases). The germline gives CDR1 LNHDA, CDR2 SQIVND (reference sequence). Trimming cost V 4 bases and J 1 base, with 10 bases left between them. The CDR3 loop spans 14 amino acids. The CDR3 loop is CASSTEQGNYGYTF. CDR3 coding DNA: TGTGCCAGTAGTACGGAACAGGGTAACTATGGCTACACCTTC.

Only a few counts were recorded for this clonotype. This chain uses TRBV7-2 with TRBJ2-3; no firm D call. CDR1 is SGHTA and CDR2 is FQGNSA in the germline V gene. V shed 3 bases and J shed 4 bases, with 11 bases lying between them. The CDR3 is 14 amino acids. The CDR3 here is CASSLKLVPDTQYF. In DNA, the CDR3 is TGTGCCAGCAGCTTGAAGTTAGTCCCAGATACGCAGTATTTT.

The chain uses TRBV11-2 and TRBJ2-3; TRBD1 aligns across 9 bases. The CDR3 sequence is 15 residues long. The germline V gene has CDR1 SGHAT and CDR2 FQNNGV. Trimming took 6 bases from V and 3 from J; bases not matched to a gene: 7. In nucleotides, the CDR3 is TGTGCCAGCAGGCCCGGGACAGGGAAAACAGATACGCAGTATTTT. It yields the protein CASRPGTGKTDTQYF.

This clonotype has just a few counts. Here the CDR3 reads CASSQGEFTRIGSYEQYF. For the CDR3, the DNA is TGTGCCAGCAGCCAAGGGGAATTTACGAGAATTGGATCCTACGAGCAGTACTTC. The V call is TRBV14, the J call TRBJ2-7; no definite D call. The germline V gene has CDR1 SGHDN and CDR2 FVKESK. V shed 1 base and J shed 1 base, with 20 bases lying between them. The CDR3 covers 18 residues.

CDR3 sequence: CATSRELGINTEAFF. Written as DNA, the CDR3 is TGTGCCACCAGCAGAGAATTGGGCATCAACACTGAAGCTTTCTTT. The chain carries TRBV15 and TRBJ1-1, with unresolved D. Trimming removed 0 bases from V and 2 bases from J, with 10 bases in between. This CDR3 spans 15 amino acids. The germline V gene encodes CDR1 LNHNV and CDR2 YYDKDF (reference sequence).

The chain couples TRBV19 to TRBJ2-5; no reliable D call. V shed 6 bases and J shed 0 bases, with 8 bases lying between them. The CDR3 sequence is 13 residues long. The germline CDR1 and CDR2 sequences are LNHDA and SQIVND (reference sequence). CDR3 nucleotides: TGTGCCAGTAGGAGGAATGACCAAGAGACCCAGTACTTC. The encoded protein is CASRRNDQETQYF.